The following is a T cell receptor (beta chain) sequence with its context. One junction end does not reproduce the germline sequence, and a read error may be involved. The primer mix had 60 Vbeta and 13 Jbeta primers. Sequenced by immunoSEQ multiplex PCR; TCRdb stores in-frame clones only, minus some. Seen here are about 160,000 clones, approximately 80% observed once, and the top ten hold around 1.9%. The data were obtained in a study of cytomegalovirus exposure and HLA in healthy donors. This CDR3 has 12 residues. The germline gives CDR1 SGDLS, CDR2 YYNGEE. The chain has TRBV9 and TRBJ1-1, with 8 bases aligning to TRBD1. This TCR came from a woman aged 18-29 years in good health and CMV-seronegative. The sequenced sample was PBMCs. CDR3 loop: CASSVLGQVFSF. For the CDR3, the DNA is TGTGCCAGCAGCGTATTGGGACAGGTATTTAGTTTT.